The next 6 T cell receptor beta chains were all read from a single sample in a study of T cell responses to AZD1222 COVID-19 vaccine. Clones were read by immunoSEQ multiplex PCR, and TCRdb kept only the in-frame ones, dropping some. This table holds approximately 100,000 clones, approximately 89% found once. Sequences were derived from peripheral blood, sampled on day 0 of AZD1222 vaccination. These receptor sequences come from an adult in good health.

The rearrangement links TRBV19 to TRBJ2-2; D call uncertain. The CDR3 runs to 17 residues. V was cut by 0 bases and J by 0 bases, with 11 bases left in between. Germline loops: CDR1 LNHDA, CDR2 SQIVND (reference sequence). DNA for the CDR3: TGTGCCAGTAGTATAGATGGCGGTAACGCGAACACCGGGGAGCTGTTTTTT. Protein product: CASSIDGGNANTGELFF. Full variable domain (missing parts from reference TRBV19 and TRBJ2-2): DGGITQSPKYLFRKEGQNVTLSCEQNLNHDAMYWYRQDPGQGLRLIYYSQIVNDFQKGDIAEGYSVSREKKESFPLTVTSAQKNPTAFYLCASSIDGGNANTGELFFGEGSRLTVL.

The rearrangement joins TRBV5-1 to TRBJ2-7; weak D call: TRBD1 (7 bases). CDR3 size: 15 residues. The germline V and J ends were trimmed by 5 bases and 5 bases, with 20 bases remaining between them. CDR1 is SGHRS, CDR2 YFSETQ, per germline. This chain's CDR3 is CASRPAGQWGNEQYF. As DNA, the CDR3 is TGCGCCAGCAGGCCCGCGGGACAGTGGGGAAACGAGCAGTACTTC.

The chain uses TRBV6-5 and TRBJ1-2; TRBD1 is a possible D gene (5 bases). The V end lost 0 bases, the J end lost 1 base, and 12 bases lay between the germline ends. Germline CDR1 MNHEY, CDR2 SVGAGI. The CDR3 is 16 residues long. The CDR3 protein is CASSYSRGEINYGYTF. The CDR3 DNA reads TGTGCCAGCAGTTACTCTAGGGGCGAGATTAACTATGGCTACACCTTC.

V usage is TRBV5-5 and J usage is TRBJ1-3; D remains ambiguous. The germline V and J ends were trimmed by 0 bases and 0 bases, with 4 bases remaining between them. This CDR3 spans 14 amino acids. CDR1 is SGHKS and CDR2 is YYEKEE in the germline V gene (reference sequence). CDR3 residues: CASSLANSGNTIYF. Here the CDR3 DNA reads TGTGCCAGCAGCTTGGCCAACTCTGGAAACACCATATATTTT.

Only one count was recorded for this clone. The rearrangement links TRBV27 to TRBJ2-3; no clear D gene. CDR1 MNHEY and CDR2 SMNVEV come from the germline V gene (reference sequence). The CDR3 runs to 14 residues. Trimming left V 4 bases short and J 1 base short, with 9 bases between. The DNA of the CDR3 is TGTGCCAGCAGTTCAACAACTCGCACAGATACGCAGTATTTT. Translated: CASSSTTRTDTQYF.

The chain recombines TRBV7-6 with TRBJ1-5; the match to TRBD1 covers 7 bases. CDR1 and CDR2 (germline): SGHVS, FNYEAQ. The CDR3 runs to 13 residues. V was clipped by 6 bases and J by 5 bases; unmatched bases: 4. CDR3 residues: CASSLGTDQPQHF. The CDR3 coding sequence is TGTGCCAGCAGTCTGGGGACAGATCAGCCCCAGCATTTT.